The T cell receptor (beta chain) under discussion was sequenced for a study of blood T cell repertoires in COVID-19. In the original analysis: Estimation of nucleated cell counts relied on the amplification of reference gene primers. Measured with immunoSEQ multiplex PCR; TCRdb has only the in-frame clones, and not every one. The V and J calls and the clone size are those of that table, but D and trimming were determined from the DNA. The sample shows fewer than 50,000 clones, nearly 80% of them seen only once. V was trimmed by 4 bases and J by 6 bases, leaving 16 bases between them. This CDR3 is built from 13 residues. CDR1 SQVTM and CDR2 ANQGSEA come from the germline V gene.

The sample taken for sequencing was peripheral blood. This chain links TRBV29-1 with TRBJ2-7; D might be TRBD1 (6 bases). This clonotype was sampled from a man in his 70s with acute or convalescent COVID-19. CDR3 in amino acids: CSVVGRGASEQYF. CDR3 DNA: TGCAGCGTTGTGGGCAGGGGTGCCTCCGAGCAGTACTTC.